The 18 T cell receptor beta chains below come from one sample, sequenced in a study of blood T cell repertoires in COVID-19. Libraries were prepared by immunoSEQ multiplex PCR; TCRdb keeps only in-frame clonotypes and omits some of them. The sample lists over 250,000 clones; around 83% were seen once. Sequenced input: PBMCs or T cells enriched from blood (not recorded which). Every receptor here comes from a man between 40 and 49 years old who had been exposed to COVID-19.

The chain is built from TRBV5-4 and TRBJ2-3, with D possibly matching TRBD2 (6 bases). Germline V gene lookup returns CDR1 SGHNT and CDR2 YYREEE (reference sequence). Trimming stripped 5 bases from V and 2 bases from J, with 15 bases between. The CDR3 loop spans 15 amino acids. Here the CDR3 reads CASSIGTSLTDTQYF. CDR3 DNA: TGTGCCAGCAGTATTGGGACTTCGCTCACAGATACGCAGTATTTT.

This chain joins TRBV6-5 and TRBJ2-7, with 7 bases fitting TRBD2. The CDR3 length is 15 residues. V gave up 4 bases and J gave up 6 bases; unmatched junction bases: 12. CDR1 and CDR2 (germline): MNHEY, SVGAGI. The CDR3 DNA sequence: TGTGCCAGCAGTTGGGAGGGCTCAGTCGGGTCCGAGCAGTACTTC. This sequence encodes CASSWEGSVGSEQYF.

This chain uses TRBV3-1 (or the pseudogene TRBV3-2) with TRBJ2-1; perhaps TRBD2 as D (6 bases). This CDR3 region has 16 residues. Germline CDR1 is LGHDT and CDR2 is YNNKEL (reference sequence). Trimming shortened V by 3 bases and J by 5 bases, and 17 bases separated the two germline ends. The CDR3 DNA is TGTGCCAGCAGCCAGGACGGGACTGGGCAAAACAATGAGCAGTTCTTC. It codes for CASSQDGTGQNNEQFF.

The CDR3 bases are TGTGCCAGCACCCCGGGACAGGGGAATCAGCCCCAGCATTTT. Protein: CASTPGQGNQPQHF. This chain links TRBV6-5 with TRBJ1-5; 10 bases agree with TRBD1. The length of the CDR3 is 14 residues. Looked up from germline, CDR1 is MNHEY and CDR2 is SVGAGI. V shed 7 bases and J 4 bases; nucleotides not matched to a gene: 4.

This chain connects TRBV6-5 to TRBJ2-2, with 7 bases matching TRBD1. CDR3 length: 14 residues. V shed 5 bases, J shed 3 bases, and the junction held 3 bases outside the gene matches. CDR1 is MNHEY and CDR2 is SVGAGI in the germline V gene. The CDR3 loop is CASSRGQDTGELFF. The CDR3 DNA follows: TGTGCCAGCAGTAGGGGGCAAGACACCGGGGAGCTGTTTTTT.

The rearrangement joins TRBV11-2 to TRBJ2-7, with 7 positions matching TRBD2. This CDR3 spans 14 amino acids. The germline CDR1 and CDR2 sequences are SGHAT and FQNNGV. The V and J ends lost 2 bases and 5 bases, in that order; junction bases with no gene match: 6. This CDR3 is CASSLNLAVNEQYF. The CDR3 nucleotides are TGTGCCAGCAGCTTAAATCTAGCGGTTAACGAGCAGTACTTC.

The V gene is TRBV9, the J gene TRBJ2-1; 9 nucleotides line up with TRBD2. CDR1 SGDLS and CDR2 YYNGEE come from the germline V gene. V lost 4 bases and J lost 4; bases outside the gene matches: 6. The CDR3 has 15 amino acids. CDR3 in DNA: TGTGCCAGCAGCCCCCGACTAGCGGAGTACAATGAGCAGTTCTTC. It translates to CASSPRLAEYNEQFF.

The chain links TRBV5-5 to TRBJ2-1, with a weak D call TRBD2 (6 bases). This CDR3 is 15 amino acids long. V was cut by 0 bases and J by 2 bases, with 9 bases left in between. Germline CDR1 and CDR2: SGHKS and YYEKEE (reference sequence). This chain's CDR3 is CASSLAGDPYNEQFF. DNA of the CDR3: TGTGCCAGCAGCTTGGCGGGAGATCCCTACAATGAGCAGTTCTTC.

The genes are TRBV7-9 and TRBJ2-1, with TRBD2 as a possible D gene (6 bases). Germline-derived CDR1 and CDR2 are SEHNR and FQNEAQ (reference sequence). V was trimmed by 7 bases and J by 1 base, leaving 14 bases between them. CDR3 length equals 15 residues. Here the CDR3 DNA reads TGTGCCAGCATAAACCCGGGAGCTTCCTACAATGAGCAGTTCTTC. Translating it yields CASINPGASYNEQFF.

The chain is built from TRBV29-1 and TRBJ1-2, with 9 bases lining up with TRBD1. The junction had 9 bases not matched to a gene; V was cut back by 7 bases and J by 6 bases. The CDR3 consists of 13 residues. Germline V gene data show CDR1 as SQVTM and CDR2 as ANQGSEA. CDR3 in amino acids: CSARRTGENGYTF. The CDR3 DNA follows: TGCAGCGCCCGAAGGACAGGGGAAAATGGCTACACCTTC. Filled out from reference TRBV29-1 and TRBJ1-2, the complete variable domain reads SAVISQKPSRDICQRGTSLTIQCQVDSQVTMMFWYRQQPGQSLTLIATANQGSEATYESGFVIDKFPISRPNLTFSTLTVSNMSPEDSSIYLCSARRTGENGYTFGSGTRLTVV.

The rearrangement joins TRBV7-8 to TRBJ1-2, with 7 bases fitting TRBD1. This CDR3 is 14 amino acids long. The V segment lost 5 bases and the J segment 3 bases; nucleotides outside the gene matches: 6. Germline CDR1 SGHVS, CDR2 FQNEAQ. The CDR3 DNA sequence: TGTGCCAGCAGCGTCGGACAGGCCGACTATGGCTACACCTTC. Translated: CASSVGQADYGYTF.

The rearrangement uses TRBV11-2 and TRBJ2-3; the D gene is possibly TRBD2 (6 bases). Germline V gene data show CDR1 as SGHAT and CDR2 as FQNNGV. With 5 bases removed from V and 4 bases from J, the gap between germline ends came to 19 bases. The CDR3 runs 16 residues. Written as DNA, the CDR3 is TGTGCCAGCAGCACCGGACTACCTTCCCTCCCAGATACGCAGTATTTT. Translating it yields CASSTGLPSLPDTQYF.

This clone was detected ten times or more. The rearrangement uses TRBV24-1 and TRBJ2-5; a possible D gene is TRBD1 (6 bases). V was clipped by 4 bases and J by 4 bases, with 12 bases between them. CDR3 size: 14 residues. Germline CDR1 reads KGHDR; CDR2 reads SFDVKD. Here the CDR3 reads CATSERGSTETQYF. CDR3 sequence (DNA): TGTGCCACCAGTGAAAGGGGGTCAACAGAGACCCAGTACTTC.

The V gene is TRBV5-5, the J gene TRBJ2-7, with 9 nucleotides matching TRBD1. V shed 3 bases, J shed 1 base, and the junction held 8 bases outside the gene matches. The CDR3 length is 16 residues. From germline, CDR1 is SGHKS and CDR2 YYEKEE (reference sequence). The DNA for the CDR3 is TGTGCCAGCAGCTGGATACCGGGACAGGGATCCTACGAGCAGTACTTC. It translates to CASSWIPGQGSYEQYF.

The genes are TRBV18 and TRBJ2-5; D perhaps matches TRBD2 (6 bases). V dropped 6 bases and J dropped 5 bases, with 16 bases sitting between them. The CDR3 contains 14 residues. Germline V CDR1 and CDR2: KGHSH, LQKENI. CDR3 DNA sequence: TGTGCCAGCTCTTCCGGGAGTTGGGGGGAGACCCAGTACTTC. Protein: CASSSGSWGETQYF.

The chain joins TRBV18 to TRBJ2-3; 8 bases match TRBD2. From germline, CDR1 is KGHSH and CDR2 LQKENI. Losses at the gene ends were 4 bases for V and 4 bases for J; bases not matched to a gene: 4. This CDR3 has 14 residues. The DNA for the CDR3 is TGTGCCAGCTCACGTCCGGGAGGGCCAGATACGCAGTATTTT. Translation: CASSRPGGPDTQYF.

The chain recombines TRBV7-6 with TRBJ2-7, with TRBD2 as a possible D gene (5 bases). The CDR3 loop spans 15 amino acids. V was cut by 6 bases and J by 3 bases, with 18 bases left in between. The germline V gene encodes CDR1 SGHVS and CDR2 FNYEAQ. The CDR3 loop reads CASSRPYPGGYEQYF. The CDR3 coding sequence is TGTGCCAGCAGTCGACCTTACCCCGGAGGCTACGAGCAGTACTTC.

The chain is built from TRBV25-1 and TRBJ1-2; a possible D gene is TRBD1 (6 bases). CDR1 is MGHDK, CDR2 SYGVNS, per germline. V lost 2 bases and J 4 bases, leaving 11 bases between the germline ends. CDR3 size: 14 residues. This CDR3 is CASSEQGLIYGYTF. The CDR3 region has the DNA TGTGCCAGCAGTGAACAGGGGTTGATCTATGGCTACACCTTC.